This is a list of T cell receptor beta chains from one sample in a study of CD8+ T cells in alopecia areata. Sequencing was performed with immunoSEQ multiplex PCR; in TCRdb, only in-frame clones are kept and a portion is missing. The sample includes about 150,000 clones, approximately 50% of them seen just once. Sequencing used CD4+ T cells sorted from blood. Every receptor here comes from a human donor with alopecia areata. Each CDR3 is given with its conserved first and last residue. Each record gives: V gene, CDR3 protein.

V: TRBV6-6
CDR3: CASRTTGALNTEAFF

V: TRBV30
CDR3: CAWSAPGTGHDEQYF

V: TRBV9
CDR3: CASTTDRSPLETQYF

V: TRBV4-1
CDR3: CASSPMAGEQFF

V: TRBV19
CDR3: CASSISRDSYEQYF

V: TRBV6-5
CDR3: CASSYRAASAREQFF

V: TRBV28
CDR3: CASRLGQNSYEQYF

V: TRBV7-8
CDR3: CASSQGLAGETQYF

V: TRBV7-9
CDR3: CASSSGVTYGYTF

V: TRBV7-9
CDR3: CASSLSPFGYTF

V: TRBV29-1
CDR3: CSVEGWKWGDPIGSYNEQFF

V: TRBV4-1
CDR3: CASSQAISGFYEQYF

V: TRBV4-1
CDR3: CASSQGSTYWNSGANVLTF

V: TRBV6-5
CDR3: CASSVSGTDTQYF

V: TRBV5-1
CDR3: CASSFVGQEQFF

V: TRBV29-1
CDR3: CSVDRGTNSYEQYF

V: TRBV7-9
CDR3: CASSLYEGLAGVYEQYF

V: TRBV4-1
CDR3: CASSQSRANTEAFF

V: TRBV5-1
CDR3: CASSLNAGVMNEQFF

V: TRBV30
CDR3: CAWADDYEQYF

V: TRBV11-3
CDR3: CASSPGAEEQYF

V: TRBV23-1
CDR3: CASSQSSPSGRGSYEQYF

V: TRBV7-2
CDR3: CASSRHHRTGGFNEQFF

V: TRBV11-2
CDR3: CASLGGADTQYF

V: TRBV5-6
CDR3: CASSNMGRGAQSTEASF

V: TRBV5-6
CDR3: CASSLVSYNEQFF